This TCR beta chain was captured by sequencing in a study of OX40 agonist ivuxolimab in advanced cancers. About the research overall: Given to patients was ivuxolimab, an agonistic anti-OX40 (CD134) antibody.

Turning to this clone: The antigen remains unidentified.

Germline V lookup: CDR1 LNHDA, CDR2 SQIVND (reference sequence). Trimming stripped 7 bases from V and 3 bases from J, with 12 bases between. This CDR3 is built from 14 residues. Study-wide results and caveats: Averaged across samples, CD8+ T cells carried more expanded clones than CD4+ did.

Profiled with immunoSEQ multiplex PCR; TCRdb holds only in-frame clones, not every one. The sample lists approximately 58,000 clones, 70% to 85% seen once, with about 13% in the top ten. The chain combines TRBV19 with TRBJ2-2; D is unresolved. The starting material was CD4+ or CD8+ T cells sorted from blood, obtained in a trial of the OX40 agonist ivuxolimab. The clonotype originates from an adult with an advanced solid tumor such as melanoma, head and neck, liver or kidney cancer. The CDR3 is CASNPNIYTGELFF. Here the CDR3 DNA reads TGTGCCAGTAATCCAAACATTTACACCGGGGAGCTGTTTTTT.